This paragraph covers one TCR beta chain sequence. Trimming cost V 5 bases and J 3 bases, with 14 bases left between them. Germline V CDR1 and CDR2: SEHNR, FQNEAQ (reference sequence). CDR3 length equals 14 residues. These data belong to a study of T cell responses to AZD1222 COVID-19 vaccine. Using immunoSEQ multiplex PCR, the repertoire was profiled, and TCRdb retains in-frame clones only, with some absent. The table lists 100,000 to 150,000 clones, 89% of them singletons. The TCR sequence derives from an adult in good health. Material: peripheral blood, obtained on day 0 of AZD1222 vaccination. The rearrangement uses TRBV7-9 and TRBJ2-7; the D call may be TRBD1 or TRBD2 (5 bases each). The CDR3 sequence is CASSPPGRNYEQYF. The CDR3 nucleotides read TGTGCCAGCAGCCCTCCGGGACGAAACTACGAGCAGTACTTC. Full variable domain (missing parts from reference TRBV7-9 and TRBJ2-7): DTGVSQNPRHKITKRGQNVTFRCDPISEHNRLYWYRQTLGQGPEFLTYFQNEAQLEKSRLLSDRFSAERPKGSFSTLEIQRTEQGDSAMYLCASSPPGRNYEQYFGPGTRLTVT.